This entry lists 18 T cell receptor beta chains sequenced from one sample in a study of OX40 agonist ivuxolimab in advanced cancers. Measured with immunoSEQ multiplex PCR; TCRdb has only the in-frame clones, and not every one. The data contain more than 75,000 clones, about 85% of them singletons. Here the sequenced sample was CD4+ or CD8+ T cells sorted from blood, taken in a trial of the OX40 agonist ivuxolimab. The receptors originated from an adult with an advanced solid tumor such as melanoma, head and neck, liver or kidney cancer.

The CDR3 sequence is CASSGTSVGELFF. CDR3 nucleotides: TGTGCCAGTAGCGGGACGTCGGTCGGGGAGCTGTTTTTT. The genes are TRBV19 and TRBJ2-2; D could derive from TRBD1 or TRBD2 (5 bases each). V gave up 6 bases and J gave up 7 bases, with 12 bases separating them. The CDR3 contains 13 residues. Germline V gene lookup returns CDR1 LNHDA and CDR2 SQIVND (reference sequence). Combining the CDR3 with reference TRBV19 and TRBJ2-2 gives the whole variable domain DGGITQSPKYLFRKEGQNVTLSCEQNLNHDAMYWYRQDPGQGLRLIYYSQIVNDFQKGDIAEGYSVSREKKESFPLTVTSAQKNPTAFYLCASSGTSVGELFFGEGSRLTVL.

This chain connects TRBV20-1 to TRBJ1-2; D remains ambiguous. The CDR3 has 11 residues. Germline assignment: CDR1 DFQATT and CDR2 SNEGSKA (reference sequence). Trimming cost V 6 bases and J 8 bases, with 13 bases left between them. CDR3 sequence: CSAPLDRGYTF. The CDR3 DNA reads TGCAGTGCCCCCTTAGACCGGGGCTACACCTTC.

V is TRBV4-3 and J is TRBJ2-2; unclear D gene. The ends were cut back, 2 bases at V and 6 bases at J, with 13 bases in the middle. Germline values: CDR1 LGHNA, CDR2 YSLEER. The CDR3 is 15 amino acids. Here the CDR3 reads CASSQNGLGAGELFF. The CDR3 nucleotides read TGCGCCAGCAGCCAAAATGGGCTTGGCGCCGGGGAGCTGTTTTTT.

The chain has TRBV18 and TRBJ1-6; TRBD1 aligns across 12 bases. V lost 2 bases, J lost 6 bases, and 8 bases stayed unmatched. Germline V CDR1 and CDR2: KGHSH, LQKENI. This CDR3 has 18 amino acids. The DNA of the CDR3 is TGTGCCAGCTCACCAAGATTGGGACAGGGGGCGGCTAATTCACCCCTCCACTTT. This encodes CASSPRLGQGAANSPLHF.

The CDR3 DNA is TGTGCCAGTAGTATCCTTACGATGGGGGTTGGTACTGAAGCTTTCTTT. This translates into CASSILTMGVGTEAFF. This chain links TRBV19 with TRBJ1-1, with D possibly being TRBD1 (5 bases). This CDR3 is 16 amino acids long. Trimming removed 3 bases from V and 5 bases from J, with 19 bases in between. CDR1 is LNHDA, CDR2 SQIVND, per germline (reference sequence).

The V gene is TRBV28, the J gene TRBJ1-1, with D perhaps TRBD1 (5 bases). Germline V gives CDR1 MDHEN, CDR2 SYDVKM. Trimming stripped 6 bases from V and 0 bases from J, with 8 bases between. The CDR3 covers 13 residues. CDR3 DNA sequence: TGTGCCAGCAGGGGGACGGTGAACACTGAAGCTTTCTTT. It specifies CASRGTVNTEAFF. The full variable domain, its missing parts supplied by reference TRBV28 and TRBJ1-1, is DVKVTQSSRYLVKRTGEKVFLECVQDMDHENMFWYRQDPGLGLRLIYFSYDVKMKEKGDIPEGYSVSREKKERFSLILESASTNQTSMYLCASRGTVNTEAFFGQGTRLTVV.

The chain has TRBV30 and TRBJ1-1; maybe TRBD1 (5 bases). The CDR3 runs 14 residues. Trimming took off 3 bases at V and 4 bases at J, with 15 bases between the two ends. Germline loops: CDR1 GTSNPN, CDR2 SVGIG (reference sequence). The CDR3 here is CAWRPGAGITEAFF. CDR3 DNA: TGTGCCTGGAGACCCGGGGCAGGGATCACTGAAGCTTTCTTT.

The chain joins TRBV19 to TRBJ1-5; 9 nucleotides align to TRBD1. Trimming removed 5 bases from V and 3 bases from J; junction bases left unmatched: 8. CDR1 LNHDA and CDR2 SQIVND come from the germline V gene (reference sequence). The CDR3 consists of 16 residues. The CDR3 sequence: CASSATGTGINQPQHF. The DNA of the CDR3 is TGTGCCAGTAGTGCGACCGGGACAGGGATCAATCAGCCCCAGCATTTT.

The chain joins TRBV7-9 to TRBJ2-3; the match to TRBD1 covers 7 bases. The V and J ends lost 3 bases and 1 base, in that order; junction bases with no gene match: 1. Germline CDR1 is SEHNR and CDR2 is FQNEAQ (reference sequence). The CDR3 contains 14 residues. CDR3 region: CASSFTGGTDTQYF. The CDR3 DNA follows: TGTGCCAGCAGCTTTACAGGGGGCACAGATACGCAGTATTTT.

The chain has TRBV27 and TRBJ1-4; 8 bases are shared with TRBD1. The CDR3 consists of 15 residues. CDR1 and CDR2 from the germline V gene are MNHEY and SMNVEV (reference sequence). Germline trimming cut 6 bases from V and 3 bases from J; bases unmatched to any gene: 6. The CDR3 DNA is TGTGCCAGCAGCCTGGACAGGGTTCCTAATGAAAAACTGTTTTTT. Protein product: CASSLDRVPNEKLFF.

In its sample, this clone was seen once. The chain employs TRBV5-1 and TRBJ1-4, with no clear D. Germline CDR1 is SGHRS and CDR2 is YFSETQ. V was cut by 0 bases and J by 0 bases, with 9 bases left in between. This CDR3 comprises 16 residues. The CDR3 sequence is CASSLAPLATNEKLFF. As DNA, the CDR3 is TGCGCCAGCAGCTTGGCCCCACTTGCAACTAATGAAAAACTGTTTTTT.

This chain links TRBV7-2 with TRBJ1-2; TRBD1 is a possible D gene (5 bases). V lost 5 bases, J lost 10 bases, and 20 bases lay in between. Germline CDR1 SGHTA, CDR2 FQGNSA. This CDR3 is 14 amino acids long. The CDR3 loop reads CASSPPDGGIDYTF. The CDR3 DNA follows: TGTGCCAGCAGCCCCCCCGACGGGGGTATCGACTACACCTTC.

The chain carries TRBV6-5 and TRBJ1-1; D unresolved. The CDR3 spans 12 residues. From germline, CDR1 is MNHEY and CDR2 SVGAGI. Trimming left V 8 bases short and J 5 bases short, with 12 bases between. The CDR3 here is CASWVGGTEAFF. In DNA form, the CDR3 reads TGTGCCAGCTGGGTCGGCGGGACTGAAGCTTTCTTT.

This clone was observed a single time. The chain employs TRBV2 and TRBJ2-3, with TRBD1 identical over 7 bases. The CDR3 runs 14 residues. Germline lookup yields CDR1 SNHLY and CDR2 FYNNEI. V was pared by 6 bases and J by 6 bases, with 9 bases of the junction left unmatched. CDR3 residues: CASRTGLVRDTQYF. DNA for the CDR3: TGTGCCAGCAGGACAGGGTTGGTTAGGGATACGCAGTATTTT.

V usage is TRBV19 and J usage is TRBJ1-6; no firm D call. CDR3 length: 17 residues. Germline V gene data show CDR1 as LNHDA and CDR2 as SQIVND (reference sequence). V was clipped by 5 bases and J by 0 bases, with 14 bases between them. DNA of the CDR3: TGTGCCAGTAGTTGGCCGACCGGGAGCTCCTATAATTCACCCCTCCACTTT. It codes for CASSWPTGSSYNSPLHF.

This sequence joins TRBV9 and TRBJ1-3; 7 nucleotides match TRBD1. CDR1 and CDR2 from the germline V gene are SGDLS and YYNGEE. This CDR3 region has 17 residues. V lost 2 bases and J lost 0; bases outside the gene matches: 8. CDR3 in amino acids: CASSVGTQGSSGNTIYF. CDR3 in DNA: TGTGCCAGCAGCGTCGGGACACAGGGGTCCTCTGGAAACACCATATATTTT.

The chain uses TRBV6-1 and TRBJ2-2; D possibly corresponds to TRBD2 (6 bases). CDR1 and CDR2 (germline): MNHNS, SASEGT. This CDR3 is built from 15 residues. The V gene lost 7 bases and the J gene lost 3 bases, with 15 bases spanning the gap. This CDR3 is CASITGAGYTGELFF. CDR3 sequence (DNA): TGTGCCAGCATTACGGGAGCGGGTTACACCGGGGAGCTGTTTTTT.

V is TRBV19 and J is TRBJ2-1; D perhaps matches TRBD2 (7 bases). The CDR3 loop spans 18 amino acids. Germline V CDR1 and CDR2: LNHDA, SQIVND (reference sequence). Trimming took 2 bases from V and 4 from J, leaving 21 bases between them. CDR3 in DNA: TGTGCCAGTAGTATAAAGAGAGGGGGGGCGGTGAGGTACAATGAGCAGTTCTTC. It codes for CASSIKRGGAVRYNEQFF.